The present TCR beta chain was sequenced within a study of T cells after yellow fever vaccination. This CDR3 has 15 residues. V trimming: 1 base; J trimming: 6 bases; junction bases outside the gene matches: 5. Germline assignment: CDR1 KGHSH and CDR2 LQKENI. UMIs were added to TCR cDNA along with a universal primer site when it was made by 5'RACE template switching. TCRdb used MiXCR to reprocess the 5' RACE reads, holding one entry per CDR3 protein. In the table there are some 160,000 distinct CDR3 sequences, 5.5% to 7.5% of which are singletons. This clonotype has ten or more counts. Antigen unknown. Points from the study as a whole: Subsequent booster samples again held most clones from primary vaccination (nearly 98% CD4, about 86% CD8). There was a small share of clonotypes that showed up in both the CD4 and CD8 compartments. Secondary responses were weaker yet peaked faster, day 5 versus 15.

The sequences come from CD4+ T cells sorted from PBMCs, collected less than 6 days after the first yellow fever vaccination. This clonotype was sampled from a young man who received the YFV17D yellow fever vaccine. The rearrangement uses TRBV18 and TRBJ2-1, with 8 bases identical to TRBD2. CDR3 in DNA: TGTGCCAGCTCACCACTGCTCGCGGGGGGCAATGAGCAGTTCTTC. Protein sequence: CASSPLLAGGNEQFF.